This TCR beta chain was captured in a study of shared clonotypes between healthy human individuals. On this clone: Its antigen is unidentified.

TCRdb keeps only in-frame clones here, not all; method: immunoSEQ multiplex PCR. The sample holds roughly 1,100,000 clones, 65% to 75% seen once. Looked up from germline, CDR1 is SGHRS and CDR2 is YFSETQ. The length of the CDR3 is 14 residues. V was shortened by 2 bases and J by 3 bases, with 11 bases between the two germline ends. General study points: Memory subsets had estimated richness that was generally smaller than that of naive subsets. Collection of samples was limited to blood; tissue repertoires likely differ. Shared clonotypes: 4.5% to 6.5% naive CD4, roughly 3.5% naive CD8, around 2.2% memory CD4, 0.4% to 0.5% memory CD8.

Splitting the CD4+ cells yielded a CD45RA+ naive subset and a CD45RA-negative memory subset. This sequence joins TRBV5-1 and TRBJ2-5; possible D gene TRBD2, 6 bases. Specimen: memory CD4+ T cells sorted from blood. Subset of the sample: CD45RA-negative fraction. This TCR was sampled from a man in his late teens or twenties in good health. CDR3 sequence (DNA): TGCGCCAGCAGCTTTAATGCGGGGAAAGAGACCCAGTACTTC. Its protein product is CASSFNAGKETQYF.